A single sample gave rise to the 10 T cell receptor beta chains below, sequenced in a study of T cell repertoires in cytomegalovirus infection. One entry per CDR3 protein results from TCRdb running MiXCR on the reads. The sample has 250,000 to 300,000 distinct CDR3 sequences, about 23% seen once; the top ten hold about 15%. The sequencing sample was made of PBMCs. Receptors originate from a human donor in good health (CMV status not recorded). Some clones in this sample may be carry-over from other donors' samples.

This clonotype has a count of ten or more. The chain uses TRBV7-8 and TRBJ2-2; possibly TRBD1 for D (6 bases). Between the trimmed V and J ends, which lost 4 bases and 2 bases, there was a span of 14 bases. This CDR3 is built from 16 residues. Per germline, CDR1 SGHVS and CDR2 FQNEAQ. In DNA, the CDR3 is TGTGCCAGCAGCTCAGGGGAGAGGGTTAACACCGGGGAGCTGTTTTTT. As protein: CASSSGERVNTGELFF.

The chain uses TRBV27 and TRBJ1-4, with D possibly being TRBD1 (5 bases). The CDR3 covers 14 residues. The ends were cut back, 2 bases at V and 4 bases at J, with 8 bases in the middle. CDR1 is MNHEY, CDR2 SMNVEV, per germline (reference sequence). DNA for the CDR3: TGTGCCAGCAGTTTACAGGGTAGTAATGAAAAACTGTTTTTT. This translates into CASSLQGSNEKLFF. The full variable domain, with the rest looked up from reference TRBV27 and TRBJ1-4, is EAQVTQNPRYLITVTGKKLTVTCSQNMNHEYMSWYRQDPGLGLRQIYYSMNVEVTDKGDVPEGYKVSRKEKRNFPLILESPSPNQTSLYFCASSLQGSNEKLFFGSGTQLSVL.

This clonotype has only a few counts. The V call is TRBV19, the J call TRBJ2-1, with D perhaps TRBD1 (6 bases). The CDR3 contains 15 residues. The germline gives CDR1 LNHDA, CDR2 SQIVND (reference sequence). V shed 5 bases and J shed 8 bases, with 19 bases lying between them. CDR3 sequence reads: CASSPQGSPVHEQFF. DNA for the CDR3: TGTGCCAGTAGTCCCCAGGGGTCCCCGGTCCATGAGCAGTTCTTC.

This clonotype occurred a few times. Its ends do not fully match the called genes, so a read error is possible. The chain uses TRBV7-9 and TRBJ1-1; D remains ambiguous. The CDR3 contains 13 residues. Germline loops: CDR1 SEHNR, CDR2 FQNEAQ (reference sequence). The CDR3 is CASSLALGSEGFF. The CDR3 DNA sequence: TGTGCCAGCAGCTTAGCGTTGGGGTCAGAAGGTTTCTTT.

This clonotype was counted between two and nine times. The CDR3 DNA reads TGTGCCAGCAGCTTAGTTACGGGATTTACAGATACGCAGTATTTT. It codes for CASSLVTGFTDTQYF. This sequence joins TRBV7-2 and TRBJ2-3; maybe TRBD2 (5 bases). The CDR3 is made up of 15 amino acids. CDR1 is SGHTA and CDR2 is FQGNSA in the germline V gene. Trimming cost V 1 base and J 3 bases, with 11 bases left between them.

This CDR3 is CASRQVPGNQPQHF. Written as DNA, the CDR3 is TGTGCCAGCAGACAGGTGCCTGGCAATCAGCCCCAGCATTTT. The rearrangement joins TRBV28 to TRBJ1-5; D possibly corresponds to TRBD1 (5 bases). Trimming removed 6 bases from V and 2 bases from J, with 11 bases in between. Germline CDR1 MDHEN, CDR2 SYDVKM. The CDR3 sequence is 14 residues long.

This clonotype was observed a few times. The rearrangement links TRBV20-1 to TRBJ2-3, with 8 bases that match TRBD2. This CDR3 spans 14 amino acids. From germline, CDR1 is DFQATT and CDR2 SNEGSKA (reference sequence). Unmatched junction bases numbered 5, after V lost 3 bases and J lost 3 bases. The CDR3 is CSASDGGATDTQYF. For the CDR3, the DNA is TGCAGTGCTAGTGACGGGGGGGCAACAGATACGCAGTATTTT.

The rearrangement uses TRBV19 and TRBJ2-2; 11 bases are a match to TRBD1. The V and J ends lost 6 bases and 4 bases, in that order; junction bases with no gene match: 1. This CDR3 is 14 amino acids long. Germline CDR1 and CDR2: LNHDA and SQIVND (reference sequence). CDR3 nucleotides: TGTGCCAGTAGGGACAGGGGGCTCACCGGGGAGCTGTTTTTT. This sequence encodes CASRDRGLTGELFF.

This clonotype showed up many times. The DNA for the CDR3 is TGTGCCAGCAGCTTAGAGGCGGGACAGGGTAATGAAAAACTGTTTTTT. Translated: CASSLEAGQGNEKLFF. This chain links TRBV7-8 with TRBJ1-4; 9 bases are a match to TRBD1. CDR1 is SGHVS, CDR2 FQNEAQ, per germline. V lost 1 base, J lost 4 bases, and 4 bases stayed unmatched. This CDR3 spans 16 amino acids.

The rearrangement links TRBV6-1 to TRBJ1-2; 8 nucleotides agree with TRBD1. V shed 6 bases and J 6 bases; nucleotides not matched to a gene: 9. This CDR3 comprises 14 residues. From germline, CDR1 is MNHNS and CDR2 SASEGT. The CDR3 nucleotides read TGTGCCAGCAGAGCAATGGACAGGGTACATGGCTACACCTTC. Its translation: CASRAMDRVHGYTF.